This T cell receptor (beta chain) was sequenced for a study of shared clonotypes between healthy human individuals. Study-level findings and limits: Represented genetic and exposure-history diversity was restricted by having few donors. Among the subsets, naive ones generally showed larger estimated richness than memory ones. All-four-donor shared clonotypes had higher generation probabilities than non-shared clonotypes did. Clonotype sharing levels among donors were expected to vary with sequencing depth.

Sequencing used immunoSEQ multiplex PCR; TCRdb keeps in-frame clones, though not all of them. The sample consists of millions of clones, 90% to 95% of them appearing once. The CDR3 is 12 residues long. V gave up 4 bases and J gave up 3 bases, with 6 bases separating them. Germline lookup yields CDR1 LNHDA and CDR2 SQIVND (reference sequence). Concerning this clone itself: Its antigen is currently unknown. Additional DNA sequences in this sample encode the identical CDR3.

The receptor was derived from a man younger than 35 in good health. Some clones in this sample may be carry-over from other donors' samples. Input material: naive CD4+ T cells from PBMCs. As for subset: CD45RA+ positively selected. The chain recombines TRBV19 with TRBJ2-5; no definite D call. In DNA form, the CDR3 reads TGTGCCAGTAGTACGGCGGAAGAGACCCAGTACTTC. Protein: CASSTAEETQYF.